One sample yielded the 10 T cell receptor beta chains listed below, sequenced in a study of tumor-infiltrating lymphocytes in primary liver carcinoma listed by TCRdb under 2017. TCRdb shows the sequencer as Illumina HiSeq 2500. Using a constant-region primer and ProtoScript II reverse transcriptase, TCRbeta-specific cDNA was reverse-transcribed from approximately 0.55 ug total RNA. TCRbeta libraries were built with three nested multiplex PCR rounds, a slightly modified ARM-PCR procedure. Multiplex TRBV1-TRBV30 forward primers and a Cbeta reverse primer were used in the first two PCR rounds, each of which was run for around 9 cycles. TCRdb's own reprocessing of the public reads used fastp at Q25 and MiXCR and kept productive beta chains. Each entry is one CDR3 protein sequence, shown with its most common DNA and genes. This sample holds 100,000 to 150,000 distinct CDR3 sequences; 50% to 70% were observed only once. The ten largest clones add up to over 7% of the sample.

Without any cell sorting, total RNA and DNA were co-extracted from around 18-30 mg of bulk tissue using the AllPrep DNA/RNA mini kit. What was sequenced was liver tumor tissue from sampling region 1. The cell subset or site label corresponds to: tumor region T1, superior pole. These TCRs come from a woman aged 55-70 years with primary liver carcinoma and hepatitis B virus infection.

As DNA, the CDR3 is TGTGCCAGCAGCTTAGGAGGGGGAGCTCTACGAGAGCAGTTCTTC. Encoded protein: CASSLGGGALREQFF. The gene calls are TRBV7-2 and TRBJ2-1, with D tentatively TRBD1 (6 bases). This CDR3 comprises 15 residues. V lost 1 base to trimming and J lost 10 bases, with 17 bases between them. The V gene's germline CDR1 is SGHTA and CDR2 FQGNSA.

For this clonotype: An end of the junction does not agree with germline; a read error may underlie this. This sequence joins TRBV11-2 and TRBJ2-3; no clear D. CDR1 is SGHAT, CDR2 FQNNGV, per germline. The CDR3 is 14 residues long. The CDR3 is CASSLVGITDMQYF. The DNA of the CDR3 is TGTGCCAGCAGCTTAGTTGGAATCACAGATATGCAGTATTTT.

A few counts support this clonotype. V is TRBV18 and J is TRBJ1-1; the D is unclear. Trimming cost V 0 bases and J 1 base, with 12 bases left between them. The CDR3 loop spans 16 amino acids. The germline gives CDR1 KGHSH, CDR2 LQKENI. The CDR3 sequence is CASSPPSRGSNTEAFF. As DNA, the CDR3 is TGTGCCAGCTCACCACCGTCTCGGGGATCGAACACTGAAGCTTTCTTT. The entire variable domain, with the rest obtained from reference TRBV18 and TRBJ1-1, is as follows: NAGVMQNPRHLVRRRGQEARLRCSPMKGHSHVYWYRQLPEEGLKFMVYLQKENIIDESGMPKERFSAEFPKEGPSILRIQQVVRGDSAAYFCASSPPSRGSNTEAFFGQGTRLTVV.

This sequence joins TRBV5-1 and TRBJ2-2; no reliable D call. The V end was cut by 3 bases, the J end by 5 bases, with 11 bases between. The germline V gene encodes CDR1 SGHRS and CDR2 YFSETQ. CDR3 length: 14 residues. Here the CDR3 reads CASSSPPKTGELFF. Here the CDR3 DNA reads TGCGCCAGCAGCTCGCCTCCAAAGACCGGGGAGCTGTTTTTT.

This clonotype was found many times. The rearrangement joins TRBV7-8 to TRBJ1-5; no reliable D call. Per the germline V gene, CDR1 is SGHVS and CDR2 is FQNEAQ. There are 14 residues in the CDR3. V lost 0 bases and J lost 1, with 4 bases in between. CDR3 protein: CASSLAMSNQPQHF. CDR3 sequence (DNA): TGTGCCAGCAGCTTAGCTATGAGCAATCAGCCCCAGCATTTT.

Only a few counts were recorded for this clonotype. The rearrangement joins TRBV29-1 to TRBJ2-2; D may match TRBD1 or TRBD2 (5 bases each). The CDR3 totals 16 residues. CDR1 is SQVTM, CDR2 ANQGSEA, per germline. V shed 2 bases and J shed 3 bases, with 16 bases lying between them. The CDR3 loop reads CSVERLPGTDTGELFF. Written as DNA, the CDR3 is TGCAGCGTTGAAAGGTTACCGGGGACGGACACCGGGGAGCTGTTTTTT.

This clonotype was seen a few times. With a much larger clone just one base away, this may be a read error. The chain has TRBV6-6 and TRBJ2-7, with TRBD1 identical over 7 bases. The CDR3 is 16 amino acids. Per the germline V gene, CDR1 is MNHNY and CDR2 is SVGAGI (reference sequence). The CDR3 is CASSYSVGTATYERYF. The CDR3, as DNA: TGTGCCAGCAGTTACTCTGTGGGGACAGCTACCTACGAGCGGTACTTC.

Of note for this clonotype: Germline and junction disagree at one end, which may indicate a read error. This rearrangement joins TRBV5-1 to TRBJ2-1; 10 nucleotides align to TRBD2. Germline values: CDR1 SGHRS, CDR2 YFSETQ. CDR3 size: 16 residues. CDR3 in DNA: TGCGCCAGCAACTTGGGTCCAGCGGGAGGGCCGGGTGAGCAGTTCTTC. It is translated as CASNLGPAGGPGEQFF.

Regarding this clonotype: With a much larger clone just one base away, this may be a read error. The CDR3 carries no conserved terminal phenylalanine or tryptophan, so it likely arises from a read error. The chain employs TRBV6-1 and TRBJ2-7, with no clear D. CDR1 and CDR2 from the germline V gene are MNHNS and SASEGT. V lost 8 bases to trimming and J lost 0 bases, with 5 bases between them. CDR3 length equals 11 residues. CDR3 sequence: CASGFSYEQYL. The CDR3 DNA reads as TGTGCCAGCGGGTTCTCCTACGAGCAGTACCTC.

Details on this clonotype: This may be a read error: a much more frequent sequence differs by one nucleotide. The gene calls are TRBV5-5 and TRBJ1-2; tentative D call: TRBD1 (5 bases). Germline V gene lookup returns CDR1 SGHKS and CDR2 YYEKEE (reference sequence). The CDR3 is made up of 14 amino acids. This chain's CDR3 is CASSLLGTDYDYTF. The DNA of the CDR3 is TGTGCCAGCAGCTTGTTAGGGACGGACTATGACTACACCTTC.